This T cell receptor beta chain came from a study of sequential checkpoint blockade in melanoma. Background on the study: First-line arms were nivolumab then ipilimumab, or the reverse, randomized 1:1.

Germline CDR1 and CDR2: MDHEN and SYDVKM. V shed 5 bases and J shed 3 bases, with 7 bases lying between them. The CDR3 consists of 12 residues. Repertoires were generated with immunoSEQ multiplex PCR, while TCRdb's copy carries only in-frame clones and drops some. The data show 16,000 or so clones, roughly 80% seen once. As for treatment: randomized to nivolumab then ipilimumab (arm A) or the reverse (arm B). From thawed PBMCs, live CD3+CD8+ cells negative for CD19 and CD56 were sorted. The receptor's source is a human donor with melanoma. The sequences come from CD8+ T cells sorted from blood (inferred from file names), collected from a patient given nivolumab and ipilimumab in sequence. V gene TRBV28 combines with J gene TRBJ1-1; weak D call: TRBD1 (5 bases). CDR3 loop: CASSEGDTEAFF. DNA of the CDR3: TGTGCCAGCAGTGAAGGGGACACTGAAGCTTTCTTT.